Listed here is a single T cell receptor (beta chain). Trimming cost V 2 bases and J 0 bases; bases outside gene matches: 5. This CDR3 comprises 17 residues. CDR1 LGHDT and CDR2 YNNKEL come from the germline V gene (reference sequence). The record originates from a study of blood T cell repertoires in COVID-19. TCRdb's copy holds only in-frame clones and misses some; the assay was immunoSEQ multiplex PCR. This table has under 130,000 clones, 85% appearing once. This receptor was obtained from a man aged 45-65 years with acute or convalescent COVID-19. V and J are TRBV3-1 (or the pseudogene TRBV3-2) and TRBJ1-3; 9 bases agree with TRBD1. The material sequenced was peripheral blood. In DNA form, the CDR3 reads TGTGCCAGCAGCCAAAGGGGGACAGGGCGCTCTGGAAACACCATATATTTT. Encoded protein: CASSQRGTGRSGNTIYF.